Reported below is one T cell receptor beta chain. Its specific antigen is unknown. No quality values exist for individual bases; no much larger clone is one base distant. All donors were healthy Caucasians. Three pairs of female monozygotic twins, all aged roughly 18 to 30 years, made up the twin cohort. Peripheral blood mononuclear cells were used as the source from which RNA for TCR libraries was isolated. The V and J ends are trimmed by 3 bases and 8 bases, leaving 18 bases between them. Measured from the cysteine to the phenylalanine, the CDR3 is 15 residues long. This entry keeps only the CDR3 DNA: 45 bases, framed from base 1. Based on the germline V gene (reference sequence), the CDR1 and CDR2 sequences are LGHDT and YNNKEL. Library preparation used 5' RACE. Instrument used: Illumina HiSeq 2000. Template switching introduced a universal primer binding site; the final cDNA contained a unique molecular identifier, enabling accurate counting of TCR cDNA molecules. Specific primers in the conserved constant-segment region were used to synthesize first-strand cDNA for the TCR alpha and beta chains. To control for contamination, every cDNA library carried two barcodes: a SMART-Mk sample barcode plus Illumina barcodes. TruSeq adapter sequences, together with Illumina sample barcodes, were added in two successive PCR steps. Sequencing of the TCR alpha and beta cDNA libraries was done on the Illumina HiSeq platform using custom primers. The study's own analysis went as follows. MiGEC processed the raw reads to extract unique molecular identifiers, while MiXCR was used to determine the CDR3 positions. For each individual, recombination models were inferred using an EM algorithm with the repgenHMM and IGoR tools. Shared clonotype analysis was performed with the tcR package in R, normalizing sharing by the product of cloneset sizes. To study raw recombination without the effects of thymic and clonal selection, out-of-frame nonproductive sequences were analyzed. TCRdb reran the public reads through fastp at Q25 and MiXCR, keeping productive beta chains. Rows merge per CDR3 protein into single entries with the most common DNA and genes. The V and J calls shown here were made by TCRdb, not taken from the authors' results. In all, the sample holds 600,000 to 850,000 distinct CDR3 sequences, and roughly 20% of those were seen once. The ten top clones hold around 12% of the sample.

This entry belongs to a study of identical twins (TCRdb year 2016). Regarding the complete study: To test whether fetal clonotypes persist, the study used deep sequencing on TCR alpha and beta repertoires from monozygotic twins, unrelated adults of various ages, and cord blood. To rule out contamination, replicate twin experiments were performed at different times with different library preparation protocols.

Beyond this particular receptor, the publication reports: In monozygotic twins, recombination models systematically underestimated out-of-frame TCR alpha sharing, but the models matched the sharing seen between unrelated individuals. Compared with coincidental sharing between unrelated individuals, out-of-frame TCR alpha sequences shared between twins had an excess of sequences with low generation probability. Fewer insertions were carried by abundant cord blood beta clonotypes; a weaker similar trend was observed in young adult naive repertoires, while no such trend was observed in memory repertoires. Excess twin sharing in beta out-of-frame sequences was weaker because fewer shared sequences lowered the signal-to-noise ratio. Invariant T cells such as MAIT and iNKT could partly confound zero-insertion analyses, although diverse VJ usage argued against such confounding for most clonotypes. Because the same donors could not be followed over many years, the conclusions relied on cross-sectional statistical analysis.

These data were also filed under a second study, of T cells expressing NK-cell markers. As the second study states: TCR beta-chain repertoires were profiled in sorted CD3+CD56+NKG2C+, CD3+CD56+NKG2C- and CD3+CD56-NKG2C+ T-cell subsets from several donors. Among the eight sequenced donors, only one was HCMV-seronegative, while the other seven were HCMV-seropositive. In several experiments an anti-gammadeltaTCR antibody was added to restrict sorting to alphabetaTCR-expressing T cells. For roughly 6 donors, the dominant CD3+CD56+NKG2C+ clonotypes were among the top 10 CD8+ clonotypes and accounted for about 1.0-8% of CD8+ T cells. Those dominant clonotypes were again the most abundant among CD3+CD56-NKG2C+ cells in a few donors, at roughly 25-60.1%. It remained unclear whether the expanded NKG2C-expressing T cell clones were specific for HCMV antigens. Randomly selected healthy volunteers, three men and five women, were used as the eight sequenced donors. To determine HCMV serostatus, a commercial ELISA kit was used to detect HCMV-specific IgG in serum. For roughly six donors, bulk peripheral blood T-cell repertoires were also sequenced from unsorted PBMC. MIGEC was used to demultiplex reads and group reads by UMI, and MiTCR was used to assemble and quantify clonotypes. To exclude erroneous sequences, any TCR cDNA sequence not supported by at least two reads was discarded. Downstream repertoire analysis used the tcR package, and clonotypes were matched across fractions by CDR3 nucleotide sequence plus V segment. VDJmatch was used to annotate antigen specificity against VDJdb, with one amino acid substitution in CDR3 permitted.

Sequencing used PBMCs. The chain links TRBV3-1 with TRBJ2-3; the D gene is possibly TRBD2, with 6 bases matching. The TCR sequence derives from a woman under 30 in good health. The CDR3 protein: CASSQMTRNEGTQYF. The DNA sequence is TGTGCCAGCAGCCAGATGACTAGGAACGAGGGTACGCAGTATTTT.